The next 27 T cell receptor beta chains were all read from a single sample in a study of radiotherapy plus CTLA-4 blockade in lung cancer. Profiling relied on immunoSEQ multiplex PCR, and the TCRdb table lists in-frame clones only, not all of them. The table has tens of thousands of clones, 70% to 90% seen once. The input for sequencing was peripheral blood, taken from a patient treated with radiotherapy plus ipilimumab. The receptor source for this set is a human donor with non-small cell lung cancer whose response to radiotherapy plus ipilimumab could not be evaluated.

This chain uses TRBV13 with TRBJ2-2, with 9 bases fitting TRBD1. CDR3 size: 19 residues. CDR1 PRHDT and CDR2 FYEKMQ come from the germline V gene (reference sequence). Trimming took 0 bases from V and 5 from J; bases not matched to a gene: 13. The CDR3 spells CASSLGLHLRQGGTGELFF. CDR3 bases: TGTGCCAGCAGCTTAGGCCTCCACCTTAGACAGGGGGGAACCGGGGAGCTGTTTTTT.

CDR3 sequence: CASSPEGRLYEQYF. CDR3 in DNA: TGTGCCAGCAGCCCAGAGGGGAGGCTCTACGAGCAGTACTTC. The V call is TRBV28, the J call TRBJ2-7; D might be TRBD2 (6 bases). CDR3 size: 14 residues. Trimming removed 6 bases from V and 3 bases from J, with 15 bases in between. Germline CDR1 is MDHEN and CDR2 is SYDVKM.

The chain joins TRBV4-3 to TRBJ1-4; TRBD1 might be the D (5 bases). The germline CDR1 and CDR2 sequences are LGHNA and YSLEER. The V and J ends lost 1 base and 5 bases respectively, with 14 bases between them. There are 16 residues in the CDR3. CDR3 coding DNA: TGCGCCAGCAGCCAAGTATTTAGGGGAGGAAATGAAAAACTGTTTTTT. Its translation: CASSQVFRGGNEKLFF.

On this clone: The sample contains more than one DNA sequence encoding this CDR3. The chain has TRBV4-2 and TRBJ2-5; TRBD2 matches 15 bases. The CDR3 contains 15 residues. Germline CDR1 reads LGHNA; CDR2 reads YNFKEQ. Trimming took 3 bases from V and 5 from J; bases not matched to a gene: 1. Here the CDR3 DNA reads TGTGCCAGCAGCCAGGGGACTAGCGGGGGGGAGACCCAGTACTTC. Its protein product is CASSQGTSGGETQYF.

The J gene is TRBJ2-7, the V gene TRBV5-6; possibly TRBD1 for D (6 bases). Germline V gene sequence: CDR1 SGHDT, CDR2 YYEEEE. The length of the CDR3 is 14 residues. V was trimmed by 4 bases and J by 1 base, leaving 12 bases between them. The CDR3 DNA reads TGTGCCAGCAGCAACCGGGACACATCCTACGAGCAGTACTTC. Its protein is CASSNRDTSYEQYF.

The J gene is TRBJ2-7, the V gene TRBV14, with TRBD1 matching 9 bases. V was pared by 4 bases and J by 5 bases, with 12 bases of the junction left unmatched. Per germline, CDR1 SGHDN and CDR2 FVKESK. The CDR3 runs 16 residues. Here the CDR3 DNA reads TGTGCCAGCAGCCTTATAGGGAGGGACAGGGCAAACGAGCAGTACTTC. Translating it yields CASSLIGRDRANEQYF. The full variable domain, with the rest looked up from reference TRBV14 and TRBJ2-7, is EAGVTQFPSHSVIEKGQTVTLRCDPISGHDNLYWYRRVMGKEIKFLLHFVKESKQDESGMPNNRFLAERTGGTYSTLKVQPAELEDSGVYFCASSLIGRDRANEQYFGPGTRLTVT.

The chain has TRBV11-2 and TRBJ2-7; D is undetermined. This CDR3 is 13 amino acids long. Trimming removed 1 base from V and 1 base from J, with 5 bases in between. CDR1 SGHAT and CDR2 FQNNGV come from the germline V gene. This chain's CDR3 is CASSLAPSYEQYF. The CDR3, as DNA: TGTGCCAGCAGCTTAGCTCCTTCCTACGAGCAGTACTTC.

The rearrangement uses TRBV27 and TRBJ1-2; 7 bases agree with TRBD1. Trimming cost V 8 bases and J 4 bases; bases outside gene matches: 4. Germline-derived CDR1 and CDR2 are MNHEY and SMNVEV (reference sequence). The CDR3 consists of 12 residues. The CDR3 DNA reads TGTGCCAGCCGGACAGGCCTCTATGGCTACACCTTC. This translates into CASRTGLYGYTF.

J is TRBJ2-7 and V is TRBV9; D unresolved. The CDR3 totals 12 residues. Germline-derived CDR1 and CDR2 are SGDLS and YYNGEE. V gave up 4 bases and J gave up 5 bases, with 10 bases separating them. The CDR3 coding sequence is TGTGCCAGCAGCCCAGGCTTCCACGAGCAGTACTTC. Protein product: CASSPGFHEQYF.

The chain has TRBV6-5 and TRBJ2-3; D not certain. Per germline, CDR1 MNHEY and CDR2 SVGAGI. Deletions cut 3 bases from V and 1 base from J, with 8 bases between. This CDR3 is 14 amino acids long. CDR3 nucleotides: TGTGCCAGCAGTTATATCCAGGGCACAGATACGCAGTATTTT. As protein: CASSYIQGTDTQYF.

The rearrangement links TRBV5-1 to TRBJ2-3; D not certain. CDR1 SGHRS and CDR2 YFSETQ come from the germline V gene. V shed 0 bases and J shed 2 bases, with 10 bases lying between them. The CDR3 covers 15 residues. In DNA form, the CDR3 reads TGCGCCAGCAGCTTGGCATTAGTATACACAGATACGCAGTATTTT. It yields the protein CASSLALVYTDTQYF.

The gene calls are TRBV5-1 and TRBJ2-7, with TRBD2 matching over 10 bases. This CDR3 is built from 16 residues. After removal of 4 bases from V and 3 bases from J, the junction contained 10 bases not matched to a gene. The germline V gene encodes CDR1 SGHRS and CDR2 YFSETQ. In DNA, the CDR3 is TGCGCCAGCAGCCCCGCACTAGCGGGAATCGTCTACGAGCAGTACTTC. Translated, it gives CASSPALAGIVYEQYF.

The V call is TRBV10-2, the J call TRBJ2-1; D gene uncertain. CDR1 is WSHSY, CDR2 SAAADI, per germline. V was clipped by 4 bases and J by 7 bases, with 14 bases between them. The CDR3 has 14 amino acids. The CDR3 DNA follows: TGCGCCAGCAGTGGGAGCTCGTCGGTGAATGAGCAGTTCTTC. This translates into CASSGSSSVNEQFF.

The chain has TRBV6-1 and TRBJ1-1, with unresolved D. CDR3 length: 13 residues. V was trimmed by 7 bases and J by 1 base, leaving 10 bases between them. The germline CDR1 and CDR2 sequences are MNHNS and SASEGT. The CDR3 region is CASTPLRNTEAFF. CDR3 DNA sequence: TGTGCCAGCACCCCCCTCCGGAACACTGAAGCTTTCTTT.

The rearrangement links TRBV9 to TRBJ2-5; maybe TRBD2 (5 bases). V shed 0 bases and J shed 5 bases, with 17 bases lying between them. Germline V gene lookup returns CDR1 SGDLS and CDR2 YYNGEE. There are 16 residues in the CDR3. CDR3 nucleotide sequence: TGTGCCAGCAGCGTAGGAGGTGTTCGCGGCGGGGAGACCCAGTACTTC. Translating it yields CASSVGGVRGGETQYF. The variable domain in full, completed from reference TRBV9 and TRBJ2-5, reads DSGVTQTPKHLITATGQRVTLRCSPRSGDLSVYWYQQSLDQGLQFLIQYYNGEERAKGNILERFSAQQFPDLHSELNLSSLELGDSALYFCASSVGGVRGGETQYFGPGTRLLVL.

J is TRBJ2-3 and V is TRBV5-1; tentative D call: TRBD1 (6 bases). The CDR3 totals 13 residues. Germline lookup yields CDR1 SGHRS and CDR2 YFSETQ. Trimming left V 4 bases short and J 5 bases short, with 11 bases between. The CDR3 loop is CASSPGQRDTQYF. CDR3 coding DNA: TGCGCCAGCAGCCCGGGACAAAGAGATACGCAGTATTTT.

The V call is TRBV9, the J call TRBJ2-1, with 10 bases fitting TRBD2. The J segment lost 9 bases and the V segment lost 3 bases, leaving 6 bases of the junction unmatched. The CDR3 extends over 14 amino acids. CDR1 and CDR2 (germline): SGDLS, YYNGEE. This CDR3 reads CASSGTSGLGEQFF. In DNA form, the CDR3 reads TGTGCCAGCAGCGGGACTAGCGGTCTGGGTGAGCAGTTCTTC.

The chain has TRBV6-5 and TRBJ1-6; a possible D gene is TRBD1 (6 bases). The CDR3 runs to 16 residues. V lost 4 bases, J lost 9 bases, and 19 bases lay in between. Per the germline V gene, CDR1 is MNHEY and CDR2 is SVGAGI. The CDR3 loop is CASSSLGPGVFSPLHF. The CDR3 DNA is TGTGCCAGCAGTTCCCTGGGCCCAGGGGTGTTTTCACCCCTCCACTTT.

The chain employs TRBV7-8 and TRBJ2-7; a weak D match, TRBD2 (5 bases). The CDR3 has 13 amino acids. Germline CDR1 reads SGHVS; CDR2 reads FQNEAQ. Trimming shortened V by 4 bases and J by 1 base, and 8 bases separated the two germline ends. The CDR3 sequence: CASSSGTSYEQYF. The CDR3 DNA follows: TGTGCCAGCAGCTCGGGAACATCCTACGAGCAGTACTTC.

This chain connects TRBV15 to TRBJ1-5; D not resolved. V lost 1 base and J 0 bases, leaving 7 bases between the germline ends. Looked up from germline, CDR1 is LNHNV and CDR2 is YYDKDF (reference sequence). The CDR3 sequence is 15 residues long. CDR3 amino acids: CATSRVRDSNQPQHF. The CDR3 nucleotides read TGTGCCACCAGCAGAGTGAGGGATAGCAATCAGCCCCAGCATTTT.

The chain carries TRBV6-1 and TRBJ2-7, with 8 bases that match TRBD1. Germline loops: CDR1 MNHNS, CDR2 SASEGT. The CDR3 spans 15 residues. V was clipped by 10 bases and J by 5 bases; unmatched bases: 16. CDR3 residues: CATHRGQAINNEQYF. The CDR3 bases are TGTGCCACTCACCGGGGACAGGCGATAAACAACGAGCAGTACTTC.

The chain recombines TRBV2 with TRBJ2-7; 8 positions agree with TRBD1. The germline gives CDR1 SNHLY, CDR2 FYNNEI. The CDR3 loop spans 12 amino acids. V lost 8 bases to trimming and J lost 5 bases; unmatched junction nucleotides: 5. CDR3: CASGQGRHEQYF. CDR3 DNA sequence: TGTGCCAGCGGACAGGGAAGACACGAGCAGTACTTC.

V and J are TRBV5-4 and TRBJ2-5; possibly TRBD2 for D (6 bases). Between the trimmed V and J ends, which lost 4 bases and 1 base, there was a span of 14 bases. Germline CDR1 is SGHNT and CDR2 is YYREEE (reference sequence). There are 15 residues in the CDR3. Here the CDR3 reads CASSRDSPIQETQYF. The CDR3 DNA sequence: TGTGCCAGCAGCCGGGACTCCCCCATCCAAGAGACCCAGTACTTC.

This chain links TRBV27 with TRBJ2-3, with TRBD2 matching over 13 bases. Germline values: CDR1 MNHEY, CDR2 SMNVEV (reference sequence). The CDR3 length is 16 residues. V shed 5 bases, J shed 4 bases, and the junction held 6 bases outside the gene matches. In nucleotides, the CDR3 is TGTGCCAGCAGTCCAGGACTAGCGGGAGTTGCAGATACGCAGTATTTT. Amino acid sequence: CASSPGLAGVADTQYF.

This clone was seen once. The gene calls are TRBV7-9 and TRBJ1-4; no definite D call. CDR3 size: 14 residues. The V gene lost 3 bases and the J gene lost 9 bases, with 14 bases spanning the gap. Germline values: CDR1 SEHNR, CDR2 FQNEAQ (reference sequence). As DNA, the CDR3 is TGTGCCAGCAGCTTCTCCCCCGGCGGGCAAAAACTGTTTTTT. It codes for CASSFSPGGQKLFF.

The rearrangement uses TRBV19 and TRBJ1-5, with 7 bases matching TRBD1. Germline V gene sequence: CDR1 LNHDA, CDR2 SQIVND (reference sequence). Trimming removed 4 bases from V and 2 bases from J; junction bases left unmatched: 5. The CDR3 runs to 15 residues. CDR3 nucleotides: TGTGCCAGTAGTACCGCAGACAGGGGCAATCAGCCCCAGCATTTT. Translated: CASSTADRGNQPQHF.

The chain is built from TRBV5-1 and TRBJ2-1; TRBD1 might be the D (6 bases). Germline V gene sequence: CDR1 SGHRS, CDR2 YFSETQ. The CDR3 totals 16 residues. V was pared by 0 bases and J by 9 bases, with 19 bases between. In DNA, the CDR3 is TGCGCCAGCAGCTTGGCGGTTACAGGGCAAGGTGGTGAGCAGTTCTTC. This sequence encodes CASSLAVTGQGGEQFF.